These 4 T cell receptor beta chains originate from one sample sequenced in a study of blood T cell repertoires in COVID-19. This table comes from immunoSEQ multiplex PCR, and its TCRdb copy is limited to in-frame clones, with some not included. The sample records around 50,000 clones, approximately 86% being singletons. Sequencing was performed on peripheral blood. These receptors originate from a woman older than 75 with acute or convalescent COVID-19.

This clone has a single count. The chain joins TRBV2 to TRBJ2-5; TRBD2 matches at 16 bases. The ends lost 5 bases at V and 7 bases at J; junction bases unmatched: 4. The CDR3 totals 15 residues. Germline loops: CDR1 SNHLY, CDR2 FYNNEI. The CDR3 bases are TGTGCCAGCAGTTACGGGACTAGCGGGGGGGGGACCCAGTACTTC. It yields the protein CASSYGTSGGGTQYF.

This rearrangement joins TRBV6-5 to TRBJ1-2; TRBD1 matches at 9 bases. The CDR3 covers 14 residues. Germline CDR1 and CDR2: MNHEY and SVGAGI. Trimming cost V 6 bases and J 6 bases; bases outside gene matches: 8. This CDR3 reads CASRWDRASDGYTF. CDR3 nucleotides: TGTGCCAGCAGGTGGGACAGGGCTTCGGATGGCTACACCTTC.

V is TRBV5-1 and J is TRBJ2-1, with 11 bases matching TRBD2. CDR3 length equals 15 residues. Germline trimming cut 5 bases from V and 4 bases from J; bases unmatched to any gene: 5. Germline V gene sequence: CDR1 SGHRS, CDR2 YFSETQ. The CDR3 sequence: CASRETSGGYNEQFF. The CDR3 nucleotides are TGCGCCAGCAGGGAAACTAGCGGGGGATACAATGAGCAGTTCTTC. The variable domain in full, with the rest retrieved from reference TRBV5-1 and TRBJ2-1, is KAGVTQTPRYLIKTRGQQVTLSCSPISGHRSVSWYQQTPGQGLQFLFEYFSETQRNKGNFPGRFSGRQFSNSRSEMNVSTLELGDSALYLCASRETSGGYNEQFFGPGTRLTVL.

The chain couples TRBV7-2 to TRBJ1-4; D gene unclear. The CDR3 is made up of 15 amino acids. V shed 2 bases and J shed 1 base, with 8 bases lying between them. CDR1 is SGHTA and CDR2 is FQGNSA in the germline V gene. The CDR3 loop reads CASSLTGRTNEKLFF. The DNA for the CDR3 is TGTGCCAGCAGCTTAACTGGGCGAACTAATGAAAAACTGTTTTTT. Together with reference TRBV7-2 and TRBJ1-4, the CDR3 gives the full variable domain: GAGVSQSPSNKVTEKGKDVELRCDPISGHTALYWYRQSLGQGLEFLIYFQGNSAPDKSGLPSDRFSAERTGGSVSTLTIQRTQQEDSAVYLCASSLTGRTNEKLFFGSGTQLSVL.